The 29 T cell receptor beta chains reported below all come from one sample, sequenced in a study of T cells after yellow fever vaccination. MiXCR, applied by TCRdb to the 5' RACE reads, yields one record per CDR3 protein. There are 200,000 to 250,000 distinct CDR3 sequences in the sample; approximately 3% occur only once, and approximately 3% lies in the top ten. Sequenced here: CD4+ T cells sorted from PBMCs, sampled 10 days after the yellow fever booster vaccination. These receptors originate from a man aged 18-30 years who received the YFV17D yellow fever vaccine.

The genes are TRBV30 and TRBJ2-1; 7 nucleotides line up with TRBD2. With 2 bases clipped from V and 4 bases from J, the junction kept 11 bases outside the gene matches. The germline V gene has CDR1 GTSNPN and CDR2 SVGIG (reference sequence). This CDR3 region has 16 residues. The CDR3, as DNA: TGTGCCTGGAGTACACCGGAGAGCGGGGCTTACAATGAGCAGTTCTTC. Encoded protein: CAWSTPESGAYNEQFF.

There are many counts of this clonotype. This sequence joins TRBV6-5 and TRBJ2-3; TRBD2 matches 7 bases. J gave up 0 bases and V 10 bases, and 7 bases lay outside the gene matches. The CDR3 loop spans 14 amino acids. Germline V gives CDR1 MNHEY, CDR2 SVGAGI. The CDR3: CATSLAVSTDTQYF. CDR3 DNA sequence: TGTGCCACCTCCCTAGCGGTGAGCACAGATACGCAGTATTTT.

This clonotype was detected ten times or more. The chain uses TRBV30 and TRBJ2-3, with TRBD2 identical over 7 bases. This CDR3 spans 14 amino acids. Germline CDR1 and CDR2: GTSNPN and SVGIG (reference sequence). Trimming cost V 3 bases and J 6 bases; bases outside gene matches: 9. CDR3 residues: CAWSSGTPIDTQYF. The CDR3 DNA sequence: TGTGCCTGGAGCAGCGGGACGCCCATCGATACGCAGTATTTT.

This clonotype was detected ten times or more. This rearrangement joins TRBV5-1 to TRBJ1-1, with 7 bases matching TRBD1. J was trimmed by 0 bases and V by 7 bases; bases with no gene match: 3. Germline V gene lookup returns CDR1 SGHRS and CDR2 YFSETQ. This CDR3 has 13 amino acids. The CDR3 region is CASSGQVNTEAFF. In DNA, the CDR3 is TGCGCCAGCTCCGGACAGGTGAACACTGAAGCTTTCTTT. Full variable domain (remainder filled in from reference TRBV5-1 and TRBJ1-1): KAGVTQTPRYLIKTRGQQVTLSCSPISGHRSVSWYQQTPGQGLQFLFEYFSETQRNKGNFPGRFSGRQFSNSRSEMNVSTLELGDSALYLCASSGQVNTEAFFGQGTRLTVV.

This clonotype was detected ten times or more. The rearrangement links TRBV7-2 to TRBJ1-2, with a weak D call TRBD1 (5 bases). With 5 bases removed from V and 2 bases from J, the gap between germline ends came to 9 bases. The germline V gene encodes CDR1 SGHTA and CDR2 FQGNSA. This CDR3 is 13 amino acids long. The CDR3 region is CASSLDKNYGYTF. DNA for the CDR3: TGTGCCAGCAGCCTGGACAAAAACTATGGCTACACCTTC.

This clonotype was recorded many times. The J gene is TRBJ2-3, the V gene TRBV5-1, with no clear D. The germline V gene encodes CDR1 SGHRS and CDR2 YFSETQ. Between the trimmed V and J ends, which lost 2 bases and 2 bases, there was a span of 9 bases. The CDR3 is made up of 14 amino acids. The CDR3 reads CASSLDTSTDTQYF. The CDR3 DNA reads as TGCGCCAGCAGCTTAGACACCTCCACAGATACGCAGTATTTT.

This clonotype was detected many times. The gene calls are TRBV28 and TRBJ1-5; no clear D. Germline V CDR1 and CDR2: MDHEN, SYDVKM. The germline V and J ends were trimmed by 4 bases and 7 bases, with 8 bases remaining between them. The CDR3 length is 12 residues. CDR3 DNA sequence: TGTGCCAGCAGTTATTACCGGCAGCCCCAGCATTTT. Translating it yields CASSYYRQPQHF.

This clonotype was detected ten times or more. The J gene is TRBJ2-2, the V gene TRBV12-3 or TRBV12-4; D unclear. V was shortened by 10 bases and J by 1 base, with 10 bases between the two germline ends. The CDR3 totals 13 residues. Here the CDR3 DNA reads TGTGCCATAAGCCACAGGAACACCGGGGAGCTGTTTTTT. Translated, it gives CAISHRNTGELFF.

This clonotype was observed a few times. V gene TRBV5-1 combines with J gene TRBJ2-2, with TRBD2 matching 11 bases. The J segment lost 5 bases and the V segment lost 4 bases, leaving 7 bases of the junction unmatched. CDR1 is SGHRS and CDR2 is YFSETQ in the germline V gene. The CDR3 covers 16 residues. Here the CDR3 DNA reads TGCGCCAGCAGCGCTGGGACTAGCGGTTATACCGGGGAGCTGTTTTTT. Protein: CASSAGTSGYTGELFF. The variable domain in full, with the rest retrieved from reference TRBV5-1 and TRBJ2-2, is KAGVTQTPRYLIKTRGQQVTLSCSPISGHRSVSWYQQTPGQGLQFLFEYFSETQRNKGNFPGRFSGRQFSNSRSEMNVSTLELGDSALYLCASSAGTSGYTGELFFGEGSRLTVL.

This clonotype has only a few counts. The rearrangement joins TRBV5-1 to TRBJ1-4, with a tentative D call TRBD1 (5 bases). Germline V gene sequence: CDR1 SGHRS, CDR2 YFSETQ. Trimming took 6 bases from V and 8 from J, leaving 17 bases between them. The CDR3 length is 14 residues. The CDR3 loop reads CASTRDGNGEKLFF. CDR3 coding DNA: TGCGCCAGCACTAGGGACGGAAACGGAGAAAAACTGTTTTTT.

This clonotype appeared a few times. This chain links TRBV5-1 with TRBJ1-1; D possibly corresponds to TRBD1 (5 bases). The germline CDR1 and CDR2 sequences are SGHRS and YFSETQ. The V end was cut by 4 bases, the J end by 2 bases, with 15 bases between. The CDR3 spans 15 residues. CDR3 region: CASSPSSGLNTEAFF. CDR3 coding DNA: TGCGCCAGCAGCCCGAGTTCGGGACTCAACACTGAAGCTTTCTTT.

This clonotype was counted ten times or more. V and J are TRBV5-6 and TRBJ2-7; D gene unclear. This CDR3 comprises 13 residues. V was clipped by 4 bases and J by 1 base, with 9 bases between them. Germline lookup yields CDR1 SGHDT and CDR2 YYEEEE. CDR3 loop: CASSADRSYEQYV. The CDR3 coding sequence is TGTGCCAGCAGCGCGGACCGATCCTACGAGCAGTACGTC.

Many counts were recorded for this clonotype. An end of the junction does not agree with germline; a read error may underlie this. This rearrangement joins TRBV7-7 to TRBJ2-1; D is possibly TRBD1 or TRBD2 (5 bases each). Per the germline V gene, CDR1 is SSHAT and CDR2 is FNYEAQ (reference sequence). The CDR3 runs 14 residues. In DNA, the CDR3 is TGTGCTAGCAGCTACGGACCCGTTGGGGGTGAGCAGTTCTTC. Amino acids: CASSYGPVGGEQFF.

The rearrangement joins TRBV2 to TRBJ2-7; 11 nucleotides align to TRBD1. Germline assignment: CDR1 SNHLY and CDR2 FYNNEI. CDR3 length equals 13 residues. The ends lost 7 bases at V and 7 bases at J; junction bases unmatched: 6. CDR3 residues: CASIPDRGREQYF. The CDR3 DNA is TGTGCCAGCATCCCGGACAGGGGGCGGGAGCAGTACTTC.

The chain links TRBV11-3 to TRBJ2-2; D is perhaps TRBD1 or TRBD2 (6 bases each). Germline values: CDR1 SGHNT, CDR2 YENEEA. V lost 3 bases, J lost 6 bases, and 23 bases lay in between. This CDR3 comprises 18 residues. This CDR3 reads CASSLGSNGGYQSGELFF. The CDR3 DNA follows: TGTGCCAGCAGCTTGGGTTCTAACGGGGGCTATCAATCCGGGGAGCTGTTTTTT.

This clonotype came up many times. The chain uses TRBV20-1 and TRBJ2-7; D is perhaps TRBD1 (5 bases). Germline values: CDR1 DFQATT, CDR2 SNEGSKA (reference sequence). The CDR3 spans 12 residues. V was pared by 4 bases and J by 1 base, with 8 bases between. The DNA of the CDR3 is TGCAGTGCTACCGACAGTTCCTACGAGCAGTACTTC. This translates into CSATDSSYEQYF.

This clonotype was counted ten times or more. The chain recombines TRBV27 with TRBJ2-1, with D possibly being TRBD1 (5 bases). Germline CDR1 MNHEY, CDR2 SMNVEV (reference sequence). This CDR3 is 16 amino acids long. V lost 2 bases to trimming and J lost 5 bases, with 16 bases between them. CDR3 sequence: CASSLRGWGENNEQFF. CDR3 nucleotide sequence: TGTGCCAGCAGTTTAAGGGGTTGGGGTGAGAACAATGAGCAGTTCTTC.

This clonotype was found a few times. The chain employs TRBV11-2 and TRBJ2-5; 12 bases match TRBD2. The V gene's germline CDR1 is SGHAT and CDR2 FQNNGV. Trimming removed 5 bases from V and 6 bases from J; junction bases left unmatched: 10. The CDR3 is 16 amino acids. This CDR3 is CASSPLLAGGRKTQYF. The CDR3 DNA reads as TGTGCCAGCAGCCCCCTCCTAGCGGGGGGGCGTAAGACCCAGTACTTC.

The V gene is TRBV12-3 or TRBV12-4, the J gene TRBJ1-1; no clear D. The CDR3 covers 11 residues. Trimming left V 3 bases short and J 6 bases short, with 5 bases between. The CDR3 sequence is CASSFWAEAFF. The CDR3 region has the DNA TGTGCCAGCAGTTTTTGGGCTGAAGCTTTCTTT.

This clonotype has a handful of counts. The chain is built from TRBV6-5 and TRBJ1-1; D is possibly TRBD1 (5 bases). CDR1 MNHEY and CDR2 SVGAGI come from the germline V gene. The CDR3 extends over 13 amino acids. V lost 8 bases and J 0 bases, leaving 10 bases between the germline ends. In nucleotides, the CDR3 is TGTGCCAGCTTTCGGGGCATGAACACTGAAGCTTTCTTT. It is translated as CASFRGMNTEAFF.

This clonotype was counted many times. The CDR3 coding sequence is TGTGCCAGCTCACCGCTCCCGGAATCCGGAAACACCATATATTTT. Protein: CASSPLPESGNTIYF. The rearrangement joins TRBV18 to TRBJ1-3; D gene unclear. V gave up 3 bases and J gave up 4 bases, with 13 bases separating them. Looked up from germline, CDR1 is KGHSH and CDR2 is LQKENI. The CDR3 length is 15 residues. The full variable domain, its missing parts supplied by reference TRBV18 and TRBJ1-3, is NAGVMQNPRHLVRRRGQEARLRCSPMKGHSHVYWYRQLPEEGLKFMVYLQKENIIDESGMPKERFSAEFPKEGPSILRIQQVVRGDSAAYFCASSPLPESGNTIYFGEGSWLTVV.

In DNA, the CDR3 is TGCGCCAGCAGGACCATAGGGGCTGGAAACACCATATATTTT. Amino acid sequence: CASRTIGAGNTIYF. The chain carries TRBV4-1 and TRBJ1-3; D is perhaps TRBD1 (5 bases). Germline CDR1 and CDR2: MGHRA and YSYEKL. Trimming removed 6 bases at V and 2 bases at J, with 11 bases between. The CDR3 is made up of 14 amino acids.

This clonotype was seen at least ten times. The V call is TRBV7-9, the J call TRBJ2-1; D is undetermined. This CDR3 is 12 amino acids long. The V end was cut by 2 bases, the J end by 5 bases, with 4 bases between. Germline-derived CDR1 and CDR2 are SEHNR and FQNEAQ (reference sequence). The CDR3 DNA sequence: TGTGCCAGCAGCTTAATGCACAATGAGCAGTTCTTC. Translated: CASSLMHNEQFF. Combining the CDR3 with reference TRBV7-9 and TRBJ2-1 gives the whole variable domain DTGVSQNPRHKITKRGQNVTFRCDPISEHNRLYWYRQTLGQGPEFLTYFQNEAQLEKSRLLSDRFSAERPKGSFSTLEIQRTEQGDSAMYLCASSLMHNEQFFGPGTRLTVL.

The chain has TRBV7-2 and TRBJ2-5; 9 positions match TRBD1. Per the germline V gene, CDR1 is SGHTA and CDR2 is FQGNSA. This CDR3 contains 16 residues. With 5 bases clipped from V and 1 base from J, the junction kept 8 bases outside the gene matches. This CDR3 reads CASSPQTGGGQETQYF. The CDR3 nucleotides read TGTGCCAGCAGCCCTCAGACAGGGGGTGGCCAAGAGACCCAGTACTTC.

This clonotype was observed many times. The rearrangement links TRBV5-1 to TRBJ2-1; D perhaps matches TRBD1 (5 bases). V lost 5 bases and J lost 0, with 9 bases in between. Germline values: CDR1 SGHRS, CDR2 YFSETQ. The CDR3 runs 14 residues. CDR3: CASRDQGSYNEQFF. The CDR3 coding sequence is TGCGCCAGCAGGGATCAGGGCTCCTACAATGAGCAGTTCTTC. The full variable domain, rest sourced from reference TRBV5-1 and TRBJ2-1, is KAGVTQTPRYLIKTRGQQVTLSCSPISGHRSVSWYQQTPGQGLQFLFEYFSETQRNKGNFPGRFSGRQFSNSRSEMNVSTLELGDSALYLCASRDQGSYNEQFFGPGTRLTVL.

The CDR3 nucleotides are TGTGCCAGCAGCTTTGGTAGTTGGGAGACCCAGTACTTC. Translating gives CASSFGSWETQYF. The chain is built from TRBV5-8 and TRBJ2-5; D ambiguous. V shed 2 bases and J shed 5 bases, with 10 bases lying between them. From germline, CDR1 is SGHTS and CDR2 YDEGEE. The CDR3 consists of 13 residues.

This clonotype was detected only a few times. The V and J genes are TRBV12-3 or TRBV12-4 and TRBJ1-1, with D unresolved. This CDR3 is 13 amino acids long. V lost 8 bases and J 1 base, leaving 11 bases between the germline ends. CDR3 nucleotides: TGTGCCAGCGAAGGAGAGGCGAACACTGAAGCTTTCTTT. This encodes CASEGEANTEAFF.

The V call is TRBV5-4, the J call TRBJ2-2; weak D call: TRBD1 (5 bases). The CDR3 totals 16 residues. Germline V CDR1 and CDR2: SGHNT, YYREEE (reference sequence). V lost 4 bases to trimming and J lost 5 bases, with 18 bases between them. CDR3 region: CASSRSQGILTGELFF. The CDR3 bases are TGTGCCAGCAGCAGATCCCAGGGAATCCTAACCGGGGAGCTGTTTTTT.

This clonotype occurred a few times. This chain connects TRBV4-1 to TRBJ1-6; 7 positions match TRBD1. Germline CDR1 and CDR2: MGHRA and YSYEKL. With 1 base clipped from V and 1 base from J, the junction kept 4 bases outside the gene matches. CDR3 length equals 17 residues. CDR3 loop: CASSQGQGRSYNSPLHF. The CDR3 DNA reads TGCGCCAGCAGCCAAGGACAGGGACGTTCCTATAATTCACCCCTCCACTTT.